The 26 T cell receptor beta chains listed next were all sequenced from one sample in a study of PD-L1 blockade in urothelial cancer. The table came from immunoSEQ multiplex PCR; TCRdb's copy has only in-frame clones and leaves some out. The sample comprises about 120,000 clones, roughly 90% of which are singletons, and 1.7% rests with the top ten. Time point here: peripheral blood 6 weeks after treatment start. The sequenced sample was PBMCs, obtained around atezolizumab (anti-PD-L1) treatment. The source is a man in his fifties or sixties with urothelial cancer.

This clone showed up just a few times. The chain carries TRBV5-1 and TRBJ1-2; 7 positions match TRBD1. Germline CDR1 SGHRS, CDR2 YFSETQ. This CDR3 is built from 14 residues. V was pared by 3 bases and J by 3 bases, with 5 bases of the junction left unmatched. This CDR3 reads CASSSGQLYYGYTF. CDR3 nucleotide sequence: TGCGCCAGCAGCTCGGGACAGCTTTACTATGGCTACACCTTC.

The J gene is TRBJ2-3, the V gene TRBV28; TRBD2 aligns across 9 bases. Germline lookup yields CDR1 MDHEN and CDR2 SYDVKM. The CDR3 extends over 17 amino acids. The V gene end was trimmed by 7 bases and the J gene end by 4 bases; junction bases not matched to a gene: 15. In nucleotides, the CDR3 is TGTGCCAGCATTCCTTTGAGGGGCGGGAGGGGACCAGATACGCAGTATTTT. The encoded protein is CASIPLRGGRGPDTQYF. Using reference TRBV28 and TRBJ2-3 for the parts outside the CDR3, the full variable domain is DVKVTQSSRYLVKRTGEKVFLECVQDMDHENMFWYRQDPGLGLRLIYFSYDVKMKEKGDIPEGYSVSREKKERFSLILESASTNQTSMYLCASIPLRGGRGPDTQYFGPGTRLTVL.

This sequence joins TRBV5-4 and TRBJ2-1; tentatively, D is TRBD1 (6 bases). Germline V gene data show CDR1 as SGHNT and CDR2 as YYREEE (reference sequence). The CDR3 covers 15 residues. Deletions cut 0 bases from V and 1 base from J, with 8 bases between. CDR3 in DNA: TGTGCCAGCAGCTTGGACAGGGCTTCCTACAATGAGCAGTTCTTC. Residues: CASSLDRASYNEQFF.

The J gene is TRBJ1-2, the V gene TRBV5-5, with a weak D call TRBD1 (6 bases). The length of the CDR3 is 14 residues. Trimming cost V 4 bases and J 2 bases, with 12 bases left between them. CDR1 is SGHKS, CDR2 YYEKEE, per germline (reference sequence). The CDR3 DNA sequence: TGTGCCAGCAGCGAACAGGGAACGAACTATGGCTACACCTTC. It yields the protein CASSEQGTNYGYTF.

The rearrangement uses TRBV11-2 and TRBJ2-1; 14 bases line up with TRBD2. The CDR3 runs 17 residues. Germline CDR1 and CDR2: SGHAT and FQNNGV. J was trimmed by 4 bases and V by 4 bases; bases with no gene match: 6. The CDR3 spells CASSSGLAGVVYNEQFF. The DNA of the CDR3 is TGTGCCAGCAGCTCGGGACTAGCGGGAGTAGTTTACAATGAGCAGTTCTTC.

The gene calls are TRBV12-5 and TRBJ2-1, with TRBD1 matching over 7 bases. Trimming at V came to 1 base and at J to 7 bases, leaving 7 bases not matched to a gene. This CDR3 comprises 15 residues. Per germline, CDR1 LGHNT and CDR2 FRNRAP. The CDR3 reads CASGLGDRVGNEQFF. In DNA form, the CDR3 reads TGTGCTAGTGGTTTGGGCGACAGGGTGGGGAATGAGCAGTTCTTC.

The genes are TRBV28 and TRBJ2-7; TRBD1 aligns across 9 bases. The CDR3 runs to 14 residues. CDR1 and CDR2 from the germline V gene are MDHEN and SYDVKM. After removal of 5 bases from V and 4 bases from J, the junction contained 6 bases not matched to a gene. CDR3 in amino acids: CASSGGTGIYEQYF. In nucleotides, the CDR3 is TGTGCCAGCAGTGGAGGGACAGGGATTTACGAGCAGTACTTC.

This chain uses TRBV15 with TRBJ1-5; 11 positions agree with TRBD1. The junction had 10 bases not matched to a gene; V was cut back by 1 base and J by 2 bases. CDR1 is LNHNV and CDR2 is YYDKDF in the germline V gene (reference sequence). CDR3 length: 19 amino acids. The CDR3 loop is CATSRARTGGNYGNQPQHF. In nucleotides, the CDR3 is TGTGCCACCAGCAGAGCTAGGACAGGGGGCAATTACGGCAATCAGCCCCAGCATTTT.

The chain is built from TRBV12-2 and TRBJ2-7; TRBD2 reflects the table's D call only, with no check against the DNA. TRBV12-2 is noted as a pseudogene. CDR3 length: 17 residues. The CDR3 here is CASRLACIGGGLYEQYF. DNA of the CDR3: TGTGCAAGTCGCTTAGCGTGTATAGGTGGAGGCTTATACGAGCAGTACTTC.

V gene TRBV28 combines with J gene TRBJ2-7; 7 bases are a match to TRBD1. V shed 5 bases and J 3 bases; nucleotides not matched to a gene: 10. The CDR3 loop spans 15 amino acids. CDR1 MDHEN and CDR2 SYDVKM come from the germline V gene. CDR3 sequence (DNA): TGTGCCAGCAGTCCCCCAGGACAGGCCCGCTACGAGCAGTACTTC. Its protein is CASSPPGQARYEQYF.

In nucleotides, the CDR3 is TGTGCCAGCAGCCCGCCTGGGGGGATCCGTGGCAATGAGCAGTTCTTC. Translating it yields CASSPPGGIRGNEQFF. The chain uses TRBV5-4 and TRBJ2-1, with D tentatively TRBD2 (6 bases). V shed 4 bases and J shed 6 bases, with 20 bases lying between them. The CDR3 has 16 amino acids. CDR1 SGHNT and CDR2 YYREEE come from the germline V gene (reference sequence).

The chain is built from TRBV27 and TRBJ2-5, with D unclear. This CDR3 has 14 residues. Between the trimmed V and J ends, which lost 5 bases and 5 bases, there was a span of 15 bases. CDR1 and CDR2 from the germline V gene are MNHEY and SMNVEV (reference sequence). CDR3 nucleotide sequence: TGTGCCAGCAGTCCCACGCGTGCCCGGGAGACCCAGTACTTC. The encoded protein is CASSPTRARETQYF.

The J gene is TRBJ2-5, the V gene TRBV6-1; TRBD2 matches at 12 bases. Germline-derived CDR1 and CDR2 are MNHNS and SASEGT. The V segment lost 4 bases and the J segment 5 bases; nucleotides outside the gene matches: 5. The CDR3 is 15 amino acids. CDR3 sequence: CASSGLAGGLETQYF. As DNA, the CDR3 is TGTGCCAGCAGTGGGCTAGCGGGGGGGCTCGAGACCCAGTACTTC.

This chain joins TRBV4-1 and TRBJ1-1; D is undetermined. Germline loops: CDR1 MGHRA, CDR2 YSYEKL. This CDR3 has 15 residues. Trimming left V 1 base short and J 1 base short, with 10 bases between. The CDR3 coding sequence is TGCGCCAGCAGCCAAGGGGAGGGATGGAACACTGAAGCTTTCTTT. Translated, it gives CASSQGEGWNTEAFF.

The V call is TRBV28, the J call TRBJ1-2; perhaps TRBD1 as D (5 bases). CDR3 size: 13 residues. Germline-derived CDR1 and CDR2 are MDHEN and SYDVKM. V was cut by 2 bases and J by 13 bases, with 17 bases left in between. The CDR3, as DNA: TGTGCCAGCAGTTTAGCAGGGAGGGCGGGATGCACCTTC. Amino acids: CASSLAGRAGCTF.

The V gene is TRBV29-1, the J gene TRBJ1-5, with a weak D call TRBD1 (5 bases). V lost 7 bases and J lost 8, with 18 bases in between. The CDR3 consists of 13 residues. Looked up from germline, CDR1 is SQVTM and CDR2 is ANQGSEA. This chain's CDR3 is CSAIGQGLEPQHF. CDR3 nucleotide sequence: TGCAGCGCCATAGGGCAGGGCCTTGAGCCCCAGCATTTT.

The chain carries TRBV6-4 and TRBJ1-5; D not resolved. CDR3 length equals 14 residues. V shed 2 bases and J shed 4 bases, with 9 bases lying between them. Germline CDR1 reads MRHNA; CDR2 reads SNTAGT. The DNA for the CDR3 is TGTGCCAGCAGTGACGCTCCGGGGAATCAGCCCCAGCATTTT. Translation: CASSDAPGNQPQHF.

Concerning this clone itself: An end of the junction differs from the germline gene, which may be a read error. The V call is TRBV9, the J call TRBJ2-3; 9 nucleotides align to TRBD2. The CDR3 contains 15 residues. Germline-derived CDR1 and CDR2 are SGDLS and YYNGEE. As DNA, the CDR3 is TGTGCCAGCAGCGAGACCGGGACTAGCACAGTTACGCAGTATTTT. The encoded protein is CASSETGTSTVTQYF. The full variable domain, its missing parts supplied by reference TRBV9 and TRBJ2-3, is DSGVTQTPKHLITATGQRVTLRCSPRSGDLSVYWYQQSLDQGLQFLIQYYNGEERAKGNILERFSAQQFPDLHSELNLSSLELGDSALYFCASSETGTSTVTQYFGPGTRLTVL.

This chain connects TRBV18 to TRBJ1-1; D is undetermined. Germline values: CDR1 KGHSH, CDR2 LQKENI. V gave up 3 bases and J gave up 1 base, with 15 bases separating them. The CDR3 is 16 amino acids. Written as DNA, the CDR3 is TGTGCCAGCTCACCTCTCTATAAGTCGGGGAACACTGAAGCTTTCTTT. The encoded protein is CASSPLYKSGNTEAFF. Full variable domain (rest looked up from reference TRBV18 and TRBJ1-1): NAGVMQNPRHLVRRRGQEARLRCSPMKGHSHVYWYRQLPEEGLKFMVYLQKENIIDESGMPKERFSAEFPKEGPSILRIQQVVRGDSAAYFCASSPLYKSGNTEAFFGQGTRLTVV.

This chain uses TRBV9 with TRBJ1-3; 7 nucleotides align to TRBD1. CDR1 is SGDLS and CDR2 is YYNGEE in the germline V gene. With V trimmed by 3 bases and J by 3 bases, 9 bases remained unmatched. This CDR3 spans 16 amino acids. Written as DNA, the CDR3 is TGTGCCAGCAGCGCCCCGCGGGGACAGTTTGGAAACACCATATATTTT. It yields the protein CASSAPRGQFGNTIYF.

The chain is built from TRBV7-2 and TRBJ1-5; D perhaps matches TRBD1 (5 bases). Germline CDR1 SGHTA, CDR2 FQGNSA. V was trimmed by 5 bases and J by 7 bases, leaving 18 bases between them. This CDR3 comprises 15 residues. CDR3 DNA: TGTGCCAGCAGCCTCCATGGAGGGGTGGGGCAGCCCCAGCATTTT. Protein sequence: CASSLHGGVGQPQHF.

The J gene is TRBJ1-1, the V gene TRBV5-6; D is uncertain. V was cut by 4 bases and J by 2 bases, with 9 bases left in between. This CDR3 has 13 amino acids. Germline CDR1 reads SGHDT; CDR2 reads YYEEEE. In nucleotides, the CDR3 is TGTGCCAGCAGCAAGACACGTAACACTGAAGCTTTCTTT. This codes for CASSKTRNTEAFF.

The sample holds a few counts of this clone. The DNA of the CDR3 is TGTGCCAGTAGTGACAGGGGAAACACTGAAGCTTTCTTT. It translates to CASSDRGNTEAFF. V and J are TRBV19 and TRBJ1-1; the match to TRBD1 covers 8 bases. V lost 5 bases to trimming and J lost 2 bases; unmatched junction nucleotides: 1. CDR3 length equals 13 residues. Germline CDR1 is LNHDA and CDR2 is SQIVND (reference sequence).

The chain is built from TRBV6-1 and TRBJ2-5; possibly TRBD2 for D (7 bases). The CDR3 runs 13 residues. The germline V and J ends were trimmed by 7 bases and 1 base, with 10 bases remaining between them. Germline CDR1 reads MNHNS; CDR2 reads SASEGT. CDR3 nucleotides: TGTGCCAGCAACGGGGGGCCCCAAGAGACCCAGTACTTC. Its protein product is CASNGGPQETQYF.

This chain joins TRBV5-4 and TRBJ1-2, with 9 bases that match TRBD1. V trimming: 2 bases; J trimming: 7 bases; junction bases outside the gene matches: 12. Germline V lookup: CDR1 SGHNT, CDR2 YYREEE (reference sequence). The CDR3 runs 16 residues. The CDR3 here is CASSLPGQGGSSGYTF. DNA of the CDR3: TGTGCCAGCAGCTTACCGGGACAGGGTGGAAGTAGTGGCTACACCTTC.

This clone is a singleton in its sample. V is TRBV5-1 and J is TRBJ1-1; TRBD1 matches at 8 bases. V shed 4 bases, J shed 1 base, and the junction held 3 bases outside the gene matches. The CDR3 loop spans 14 amino acids. Germline V CDR1 and CDR2: SGHRS, YFSETQ. CDR3 nucleotides: TGCGCCAGCAGCCTGCAGGGGGCGAACACTGAAGCTTTCTTT. The encoded protein is CASSLQGANTEAFF.